Below are 26 T cell receptor beta chains sequenced from a single sample in a study of neurological immune-mediated disorders (dated by TCRdb to the late 2010s). Library method: 5' RACE. Reads for this sample came from an Illumina HiSeq 2500. In TCRdb, the public reads were trimmed at Q25 with fastp and aligned with MiXCR, with productive beta chains retained. Rows merge per CDR3 protein into single entries with the most common DNA and genes. Here the sample has 50,000 to 70,000 distinct CDR3 sequences; 2.5% occur a single time. Of the sample, around 3% is held by the ten largest clones. Sequencing was performed on PBMCs. These receptors all come from a man aged 45-60 years with multiple sclerosis.

This clonotype was recorded at least ten times. This chain connects TRBV6-2 or TRBV6-3 to TRBJ1-1; D gene unclear. This CDR3 spans 12 amino acids. CDR1 is MNHEY and CDR2 is SVGEGT in the germline V gene. V lost 2 bases, J lost 8 bases, and 9 bases lay in between. The CDR3 reads CASSYRSREAFF. In DNA form, the CDR3 reads TGTGCCAGCAGTTACCGTTCGAGGGAAGCTTTCTTT.

This sequence joins TRBV7-2 and TRBJ2-3; possibly TRBD2 for D (7 bases). Germline loops: CDR1 SGHTA, CDR2 FQGNSA. Trimming left V 6 bases short and J 6 bases short, with 16 bases between. This CDR3 has 14 residues. CDR3 loop: CASRALRGADTQYF. DNA of the CDR3: TGTGCCAGCAGGGCCCTCCGGGGGGCCGATACGCAGTATTTT.

This clonotype was picked up many times. The chain has TRBV12-3 or TRBV12-4 and TRBJ1-5; D is ambiguous. Trimming removed 8 bases from V and 8 bases from J, with 19 bases in between. The CDR3 spans 14 residues. CDR3 protein: CASRFGSGYEPQHF. The CDR3 DNA sequence: TGTGCCAGCCGATTTGGGTCCGGGTATGAGCCCCAGCATTTT.

The rearrangement joins TRBV11-3 to TRBJ2-2; either TRBD1 or TRBD2 may supply D (7 bases each). In germline, CDR1 is SGHNT, CDR2 YENEEA. This CDR3 spans 16 amino acids. V was trimmed by 3 bases and J by 3 bases, leaving 14 bases between them. CDR3: CASSFISGTDTGELFF. In nucleotides, the CDR3 is TGTGCCAGCAGCTTCATAAGCGGGACAGACACCGGGGAGCTGTTTTTT.

This clonotype was detected ten times or more. The rearrangement links TRBV7-2 to TRBJ1-1; 8 bases fit TRBD1. CDR1 and CDR2 (germline): SGHTA, FQGNSA. V lost 5 bases and J lost 4; bases outside the gene matches: 6. The CDR3 consists of 14 residues. CDR3 sequence: CASSQTQGGTEAFF. The CDR3 DNA is TGTGCCAGCAGCCAAACACAGGGGGGCACTGAAGCTTTCTTT. Supplemented by reference TRBV7-2 and TRBJ1-1, the full variable domain reads GAGVSQSPSNKVTEKGKDVELRCDPISGHTALYWYRQSLGQGLEFLIYFQGNSAPDKSGLPSDRFSAERTGGSVSTLTIQRTQQEDSAVYLCASSQTQGGTEAFFGQGTRLTVV.

At least ten counts were recorded for this clonotype. This chain links TRBV7-2 with TRBJ1-3, with D uncertain. Trimming took off 1 base at V and 0 bases at J, with 4 bases between the two ends. CDR1 SGHTA and CDR2 FQGNSA come from the germline V gene. The CDR3 runs to 14 residues. This chain's CDR3 is CASSLEYSGNTIYF. The CDR3 DNA is TGTGCCAGCAGCTTAGAATACTCTGGAAACACCATATATTTT.

This clonotype was counted many times. The chain recombines TRBV20-1 with TRBJ2-3; 9 bases line up with TRBD2. CDR1 and CDR2 from the germline V gene are DFQATT and SNEGSKA (reference sequence). The length of the CDR3 is 13 residues. V shed 6 bases and J 4 bases; nucleotides not matched to a gene: 5. In DNA form, the CDR3 reads TGCAGTGCCAAGGGACTAGCCCCAGATACGCAGTATTTT. Its translation: CSAKGLAPDTQYF.

This clonotype has a count of ten or more. This chain links TRBV20-1 with TRBJ2-2; 7 bases agree with TRBD2. Germline V gene sequence: CDR1 DFQATT, CDR2 SNEGSKA (reference sequence). The junction had 5 bases not matched to a gene; V was cut back by 5 bases and J by 5 bases. The CDR3 is made up of 13 amino acids. CDR3 region: CSAGDGRTGELFF. CDR3 DNA: TGCAGTGCTGGGGACGGGAGGACCGGGGAGCTGTTTTTT.

The sample holds a few counts of this clonotype. The chain joins TRBV19 to TRBJ1-5; TRBD1 might be the D (6 bases). V was cut by 7 bases and J by 0 bases, with 10 bases left in between. The V gene's germline CDR1 is LNHDA and CDR2 SQIVND (reference sequence). This CDR3 spans 14 amino acids. The CDR3 sequence: CASNREYSNQPQHF. The CDR3 region has the DNA TGTGCCAGTAACAGGGAGTATAGCAATCAGCCCCAGCATTTT.

The rearrangement links TRBV28 to TRBJ1-5; D call uncertain. The CDR3 runs to 14 residues. V was trimmed by 1 base and J by 2 bases, leaving 6 bases between them. The V gene's germline CDR1 is MDHEN and CDR2 SYDVKM. The CDR3 nucleotides read TGTGCCAGCAGTTTATCTGGCGGCAATCAGCCCCAGCATTTT. This sequence encodes CASSLSGGNQPQHF.

This clonotype was seen more than once but under ten times. The final CDR3 position lacks the conserved phenylalanine or tryptophan, pointing to a likely read error. The chain employs TRBV27 and TRBJ2-6, with TRBD1 matching 7 bases. This CDR3 has 19 amino acids. Germline CDR1 reads MNHEY; CDR2 reads SMNVEV (reference sequence). Trimming took 4 bases from V and 0 from J; bases not matched to a gene: 12. The DNA of the CDR3 is TGTGCCAGCAGTTCGCACAGGGGAAGGATGGGCTCTGGGGCCAACGTCCTGACTTGC. It yields the protein CASSSHRGRMGSGANVLTC.

This clonotype has a count of ten or more. The rearrangement joins TRBV7-9 to TRBJ2-7; 8 positions agree with TRBD1. The CDR3 runs 14 residues. J lost 12 bases, V lost 5 bases, and 15 bases had no gene match. Looked up from germline, CDR1 is SEHNR and CDR2 is FQNEAQ (reference sequence). The DNA of the CDR3 is TGTGCCAGCAGCATCATAGGGGGGACAGGCGAGACGTACTTC. Translation gives CASSIIGGTGETYF.

This clonotype has ten or more counts. The V and J genes are TRBV5-1 and TRBJ2-2, with 8 bases lining up with TRBD1. The V and J ends lost 0 bases and 3 bases, in that order; junction bases with no gene match: 4. Germline values: CDR1 SGHRS, CDR2 YFSETQ. This CDR3 has 16 amino acids. This chain's CDR3 is CASSLGQGQDTGELFF. The DNA of the CDR3 is TGCGCCAGCAGCTTGGGACAGGGGCAAGACACCGGGGAGCTGTTTTTT.

This clonotype was observed many times. The chain couples TRBV20-1 to TRBJ1-4, with D perhaps TRBD1 (6 bases). The V and J ends lost 6 bases and 8 bases respectively, with 16 bases between them. CDR1 and CDR2 from the germline V gene are DFQATT and SNEGSKA (reference sequence). This CDR3 has 13 residues. The CDR3 region is CSAAGTSAEKLFF. The CDR3 DNA reads TGCAGTGCCGCGGGGACATCGGCCGAAAAACTGTTTTTT.

This clonotype was recorded many times. The chain couples TRBV4-3 to TRBJ2-7; 12 positions agree with TRBD1. CDR3 size: 13 residues. With 5 bases clipped from V and 5 bases from J, the junction kept 1 base outside the gene matches. The germline V gene encodes CDR1 LGHNA and CDR2 YSLEER. The chain's CDR3 is CASSGTGGNEQYF. CDR3 sequence (DNA): TGCGCCAGCAGCGGGACAGGGGGCAACGAGCAGTACTTC.

In its sample, this clonotype was seen many times. The chain combines TRBV3-1 with TRBJ2-6; D is unclear. The CDR3 is made up of 18 amino acids. The germline CDR1 and CDR2 sequences are LGHDT and YNNKEL (reference sequence). V lost 0 bases, J lost 0 bases, and 12 bases lay in between. For the CDR3, the DNA is TGTGCCAGCAGCCAAGATGTGCCCGGATACTCTGGGGCCAACGTCCTGACTTTC. Translated: CASSQDVPGYSGANVLTF.

This clonotype was picked up many times. This sequence joins TRBV6-5 and TRBJ1-1, with D perhaps TRBD1 (5 bases). From germline, CDR1 is MNHEY and CDR2 SVGAGI. This CDR3 region has 15 residues. Trimming stripped 6 bases from V and 5 bases from J, with 19 bases between. This CDR3 reads CASRTPGRGGTEAFF. DNA of the CDR3: TGTGCCAGCAGAACCCCTGGTAGGGGAGGGACTGAAGCTTTCTTT.

This clonotype was counted many times. The chain recombines TRBV4-2 with TRBJ2-7, with TRBD1 matching over 10 bases. CDR1 and CDR2 from the germline V gene are LGHNA and YNFKEQ. The CDR3 is 15 amino acids. Trimming at V came to 2 bases and at J to 5 bases, leaving 6 bases not matched to a gene. CDR3 nucleotides: TGTGCCAGCAGCCAAACCGGACAGGGGGAACACGAGCAGTACTTC. It specifies CASSQTGQGEHEQYF.

V usage is TRBV18 and J usage is TRBJ1-2, with D possibly being TRBD1 (5 bases). Germline CDR1 reads KGHSH; CDR2 reads LQKENI. V gave up 6 bases and J gave up 3 bases, with 14 bases separating them. The CDR3 covers 14 residues. CDR3 region: CASSLAGLDYGYTF. The CDR3 bases are TGTGCCAGCTCCTTAGCGGGGCTAGACTATGGCTACACCTTC. The whole variable domain, remainder taken from reference TRBV18 and TRBJ1-2, is NAGVMQNPRHLVRRRGQEARLRCSPMKGHSHVYWYRQLPEEGLKFMVYLQKENIIDESGMPKERFSAEFPKEGPSILRIQQVVRGDSAAYFCASSLAGLDYGYTFGSGTRLTVV.

This clonotype was detected many times. The rearrangement joins TRBV28 to TRBJ1-3, with 10 bases matching TRBD1. Germline V lookup: CDR1 MDHEN, CDR2 SYDVKM. The J segment lost 0 bases and the V segment lost 7 bases, leaving 9 bases of the junction unmatched. This CDR3 is 17 amino acids long. This CDR3 is CASTTGGQGYSGNTIYF. As DNA, the CDR3 is TGTGCCAGCACCACGGGGGGACAGGGGTACTCTGGAAACACCATATATTTT.

This clonotype was counted at least ten times. The gene calls are TRBV7-3 and TRBJ2-7; tentative D call: TRBD1 (5 bases). Trimming took off 2 bases at V and 2 bases at J, with 10 bases between the two ends. Germline values: CDR1 SGHTA, CDR2 FQGTGA. There are 14 residues in the CDR3. The CDR3 loop reads CASSLQAGTYEQYF. CDR3 nucleotides: TGTGCCAGCAGCTTACAAGCAGGGACCTACGAGCAGTACTTC.

This clonotype was picked up many times. The chain combines TRBV6-1 with TRBJ1-2; D ambiguous. The CDR3 is made up of 17 amino acids. Germline CDR1 reads MNHNS; CDR2 reads SASEGT. The V gene lost 2 bases and the J gene lost 0 bases, with 16 bases spanning the gap. The chain's CDR3 is CASSERRSSVANYGYTF. The CDR3 DNA reads TGTGCCAGCAGTGAAAGAAGGTCTAGCGTAGCTAACTATGGCTACACCTTC.

This clonotype was seen repeatedly, ten times or more. The chain combines TRBV10-3 with TRBJ2-7; 8 nucleotides align to TRBD2. The CDR3 loop spans 12 amino acids. The germline V gene encodes CDR1 ENHRY and CDR2 SYGVKD. The V gene end was trimmed by 6 bases and the J gene end by 6 bases; junction bases not matched to a gene: 4. The CDR3 DNA reads as TGTGCCATCAGCGGGGGGGCCGTCGAGCAGTACTTC. Protein sequence: CAISGGAVEQYF.

This clonotype was counted at least ten times. The chain carries TRBV20-1 and TRBJ2-2, with D uncertain. The V gene lost 6 bases and the J gene lost 1 base, with 9 bases spanning the gap. Germline V gene data show CDR1 as DFQATT and CDR2 as SNEGSKA (reference sequence). The CDR3 consists of 13 residues. CDR3 region: CSAKTGNTGELFF. The CDR3 DNA reads as TGCAGTGCGAAGACGGGGAACACCGGGGAGCTGTTTTTT.

This clonotype was counted ten times or more. V usage is TRBV29-1 and J usage is TRBJ2-1; the match to TRBD1 covers 12 bases. Per germline, CDR1 SQVTM and CDR2 ANQGSEA. This CDR3 region has 16 residues. J was trimmed by 3 bases and V by 4 bases; bases with no gene match: 7. Here the CDR3 reads CSVGGTGGRLYNEQFF. The CDR3 nucleotides read TGCAGCGTTGGGGGGACAGGGGGCCGGCTCTACAATGAGCAGTTCTTC.

This clonotype has ten or more counts. The chain joins TRBV15 to TRBJ2-1, with no clear D. Trimming pared 0 bases from V and 7 bases from J, leaving 1 base between. Germline V gives CDR1 LNHNV, CDR2 YYDKDF (reference sequence). The CDR3 sequence is 11 residues long. This CDR3 is CATSRENEQFF. As DNA, the CDR3 is TGTGCCACCAGCAGAGAGAATGAGCAGTTCTTC.